This T cell receptor beta chain was profiled in a study of blood T cell repertoires in COVID-19 (dated by TCRdb to the early 2020s). A note on the overall study: Collaborator samples came from the United States, Italy and Spain and covered acute and convalescent phases of COVID-19. The material from the prospective study consisted of cDNA or gDNA derived from T cells, B-cell-depleted T cells, or PBMCs. The repertoires were made available in a free public database intended to serve as a resource for research on the immune response to SARS-CoV-2. A de-identified subject ID, COVID-19 status, age in years and sex were almost always included in the sample metadata. Deeply sampled blood TCRbeta repertoires from subjects exposed to, actively infected with, or recovered from COVID-19 were included in the dataset. The samples were drawn from the first 160 participants of the ongoing ImmuneRACE study and from under 1,500 subjects provided by 6 global collaborators. Where available, HLA class I and class II types were taken from metadata supplied by the sample provider and were not determined by assay-based typing.

Whole blood was collected in K2EDTA tubes by collaborating institutions according to the institutions' own protocols. For TCRbeta analysis, collaborators shipped samples in one of three forms: frozen whole blood, isolated PBMCs, or DNA extracted from either of those sample types. The junction shows trimming of 10 bases on V and 2 bases on J, and the gene matches do not reach 5 bases of it. Sequences SGHAT (CDR1) and FQDESV (CDR2) are obtained from the germline V gene (reference sequence). The CDR3 runs 14 residues from the cysteine to the phenylalanine. Of all the DNA, just the CDR3 is kept, 42 bases in frame from base 1. TCRbeta CDR3 regions were amplified from genomic DNA using the immunoSEQ Assay, a bias-controlled multiplex PCR. Processing in the source paper ran as follows. The number of nucleated cells in each sample was estimated by amplification of reference gene primers within the assay. Sequence reads were collapsed and filtered to measure the absolute abundance of every unique TCRbeta CDR3 rearrangement. For each sample, productive Simpson clonality was calculated by taking the square root of Simpson's diversity index across productive rearrangements. TCRdb obtained this table from immuneACCESS and retained in-frame rearrangements with V and J assigned. These tables miss some clones; where compared with another copy, unresolved V genes account for less than half of the shortfall, and the remainder is unexplained. The DNA was the basis for D and trimming; V, J and clone size are from that table. This sample holds some 110,000 clones; over 60% were observed only once. Roughly 5.6% of the sample comes from the top ten.

The research as a whole found: Clinical and demographic metadata were provided uncurated, with the amount varying by source and participant.

Of note for this clone: No cognate antigen has been identified for it. Base qualities are missing; no much larger clone stands one base away.

Source material: peripheral blood. The TCR sequence derives from a man in his sixties or seventies with acute or convalescent COVID-19. Here the chain combines TRBV11-1 and TRBJ2-2, and TRBD1 matches 9 of the central bases. The DNA is as follows: TGTGCCACCCCGGGACAGGGCAACACCGGGGAGCTGTTTTTT. Its coded protein is CATPGQGNTGELFF.